This is a list of T cell receptor beta chains from one sample in a study of post-analysis software for immune sequencing data. TCRdb ran MiXCR on the PCR reads and lists one entry per CDR3 protein. The sample carries fewer than 700,000 distinct CDR3 sequences, 44% recorded once. The sample consisted of blood. These receptors were collected from a girl aged 5 to 17 with multiple sclerosis. CDR3s include the opening cysteine and the closing phenylalanine or tryptophan. A D gene is named only where the DNA matches it firmly. A clone size is listed for some rows: how often the clone was seen (once, few, many), or a class if it is expanded.

D | J | V | size | CDR3 | DNA
TRBD2 | TRBJ2-6 | TRBV6-5 | few | CASSYLRTSGAYSGANVLTF | TGTGCCAGCAGCTACCTTCGGACTAGCGGGGCCTACTCTGGGGCCAACGTCCTGACTTTC
NA | TRBJ2-7 | TRBV12-3/TRBV12-4 | NA | CASSLKQGLSYEQYF | TGTGCCAGCAGTTTAAAACAGGGCCTCTCCTACGAGCAGTACTTC
TRBD2 | TRBJ2-5 | TRBV12-3/TRBV12-4 | NA | CASSLSLAGEETQYF | TGTGCCAGCAGTTTGTCACTAGCGGGAGAAGAGACCCAGTACTTC
NA | TRBJ1-2 | TRBV20-1 | few | CSARKAYGVGYGYTF | TGCAGTGCTAGGAAGGCCTACGGCGTAGGGTATGGCTACACCTTC
TRBD2 | TRBJ2-7 | TRBV7-9 | once | CASSPRTSGLREQYF | TGTGCCAGCAGCCCAAGGACTAGCGGACTCAGGGAGCAGTACTTC
NA | TRBJ2-7 | TRBV3-1 | NA | CASSQEGYQAYEQYF | TGTGCCAGCAGCCAAGAGGGATACCAAGCCTACGAGCAGTACTTC
TRBD2 | TRBJ2-3 | TRBV7-2 | NA | CASSLESGGAPDTQYF | TGTGCCAGCAGCTTAGAGAGCGGGGGGGCCCCAGATACGCAGTATTTT
TRBD1 | TRBJ2-1 | TRBV29-1 | few | CSVDRTGLYEQFF | TGCAGCGTTGATCGGACAGGGCTTTATGAGCAGTTCTTC
NA | TRBJ2-1 | TRBV28 | few | CASSTGASDHNEQFF | TGTGCTAGCAGTACCGGGGCTAGCGACCACAATGAGCAGTTCTTC
NA | TRBJ2-3 | TRBV5-1 | few | CASSLRIKSRTDTQYF | TGCGCCAGCAGCTTGCGGATCAAATCAAGAACAGATACGCAGTATTTT
TRBD2 | TRBJ2-1 | TRBV9 | few | CASSAALAGGNNEQFF | TGTGCCAGCAGCGCCGCGCTAGCGGGTGGGAATAATGAGCAGTTCTTC
TRBD1 | TRBJ2-7 | TRBV4-2 | NA | CASSQVRTGTYYEQYF | TGTGCCAGCAGCCAAGTGAGGACAGGGACTTACTACGAGCAGTACTTC
TRBD2 | TRBJ2-3 | TRBV20-1 | NA | CSAIAGGRTDTQYF | TGCAGTGCCATAGCGGGGGGGCGGACAGATACGCAGTATTTT
NA | TRBJ2-2 | TRBV7-8 | NA | CAGGGLSTNTGELFF | TGTGCCGGAGGCGGGCTGAGCACGAACACCGGGGAGCTGTTTTTT
TRBD2 | TRBJ2-1 | TRBV7-3 | NA | CASSPRLADNNEQFF | TGTGCCAGCAGCCCTAGACTAGCGGATAACAATGAGCAGTTCTTC
NA | TRBJ2-7 | TRBV18 | few | CASSPGQGDYEQYF | TGTGCCAGCTCACCAGGGCAGGGAGACTACGAGCAGTACTTC
TRBD2 | TRBJ2-7 | TRBV29-1 | NA | CSVDGLWGSGRIHEQYF | TGCAGCGTTGACGGACTCTGGGGTAGCGGGAGGATCCACGAGCAGTACTTC
NA | TRBJ2-5 | TRBV12-3/TRBV12-4 | NA | CASSLTIQTQYF | TGTGCCAGCAGTTTAACGATTCAGACCCAGTACTTC
NA | TRBJ1-2 | TRBV6-5 | NA | CASGPTGRYGYTF | TGTGCCAGCGGTCCTACAGGGCGCTATGGCTACACCTTC
NA | TRBJ2-7 | TRBV7-9 | NA | CASSSTGKAGDYEQYF | TGTGCCAGCAGCTCCACCGGGAAGGCAGGGGACTACGAGCAGTACTTC
NA | TRBJ2-1 | TRBV12-3/TRBV12-4 | few | CASGSSRGHNEQFF | TGTGCCAGCGGCTCTTCTCGGGGGCACAATGAGCAGTTCTTC
NA | TRBJ2-7 | TRBV12-3/TRBV12-4 | NA | CASSSLTGGSYEQYF | TGTGCCAGCAGTTCCCTTACTGGGGGCTCCTACGAGCAGTACTTC
NA | TRBJ1-2 | TRBV5-6 | few | CASSVGRPYGYTF | TGTGCCAGCAGCGTGGGGCGCCCCTATGGCTACACCTTC
NA | TRBJ2-5 | TRBV10-3 | NA | CAISENRREETQYF | TGTGCCATCAGTGAGAATAGGAGAGAAGAGACCCAGTACTTC
TRBD2 | TRBJ2-1 | TRBV7-2 | NA | CASSPQSSGVSEQFF | TGTGCCAGCAGCCCGCAGAGTAGCGGGGTCAGTGAGCAGTTCTTC
TRBD1 | TRBJ1-1 | TRBV9 | NA | CASSPRTATRGLNTEAFF | TGTGCCAGCAGCCCTCGCACAGCTACCAGGGGGTTGAACACTGAAGCTTTCTTT
NA | TRBJ1-6 | TRBV12-3/TRBV12-4 | NA | CASSSLRGKPLHF | TGTGCCAGCAGCTCCCTACGGGGTAAACCCCTCCACTTT
TRBD1 | TRBJ1-2 | TRBV12-3/TRBV12-4 | NA | CASSFGTGVGGYTF | TGTGCCAGCAGTTTCGGGACAGGGGTAGGTGGCTACACCTTC
NA | TRBJ1-2 | TRBV6-4 | NA | CASSPRGLGYGNTF | TGTGCCAGCAGCCCCCGGGGGCTGGGCTATGGCAACACCTTC
TRBD1 | TRBJ2-6 | TRBV5-1 | few | CASSPSGQVSLNVLTF | TGCGCCAGCAGCCCGTCCGGACAGGTCAGCCTCAACGTCCTGACTTTC
TRBD1 | TRBJ2-5 | TRBV7-6 | once | CASSWGQGPGETQYF | TGTGCCAGCAGCTGGGGACAGGGCCCTGGAGAGACCCAGTACTTC
NA | TRBJ2-3 | TRBV10-3 | many | CAISESAADTQYF | TGTGCCATCAGTGAGTCCGCAGCAGATACGCAGTATTTT
TRBD1 | TRBJ2-5 | TRBV5-1 | few | CASSLGTGRWETQYF | TGCGCCAGCAGCTTAGGGACAGGGAGATGGGAGACCCAGTACTTC
NA | TRBJ2-6 | TRBV6-5 | NA | CASSYRPPTTWSGANVLTF | TGTGCCAGCAGTTACCGGCCCCCCACGACTTGGTCTGGGGCCAACGTCCTGACTTTC
NA | TRBJ2-7 | TRBV29-1 | few | CSVEDGQSYEQYF | TGCAGCGTTGAAGATGGACAGAGCTACGAGCAGTACTTC
TRBD2 | TRBJ2-1 | TRBV28 | once | CASRPLAGYNEQFF | TGTGCCAGCAGACCACTAGCGGGGTACAATGAGCAGTTCTTC
NA | TRBJ2-4 | TRBV2 | NA | CASSVSGRPREQYF | TGTGCCAGCAGTGTGTCGGGACGCCCTAGAGAGCAGTACTTC
TRBD2 | TRBJ2-1 | TRBV20-1 | NA | CSATTGLAQFF | TGCAGTGCAACCACTGGACTAGCCCAGTTCTTC
NA | TRBJ2-5 | TRBV6-6 | NA | CASSPQEITQYF | TGTGCCAGCAGCCCACAGGAGATCACCCAGTACTTC
NA | TRBJ2-3 | TRBV29-1 | few | CSVEGGFTDTQYF | TGCAGCGTTGAGGGCGGCTTCACAGATACGCAGTATTTT
TRBD2 | TRBJ2-3 | TRBV2 | few | CARGTSGGIDTQYF | TGTGCCAGGGGGACTAGCGGGGGGATAGATACGCAGTATTTT
NA | TRBJ2-7 | TRBV10-3 | few | CAISEFNRVNEQYF | TGTGCCATCAGTGAGTTCAACAGGGTCAACGAGCAGTACTTC
TRBD1 | TRBJ2-1 | TRBV12-3/TRBV12-4 | NA | CASSVGTGVNGEQFF | TGTGCCAGCAGCGTTGGGACAGGTGTTAACGGAGAGCAGTTCTTC
NA | TRBJ2-7 | TRBV4-1 | few | CASSQVQLGIPIHYEQYF | TGCGCCAGCAGCCAAGTCCAGTTGGGCATCCCTATTCACTACGAGCAGTACTTC
NA | TRBJ2-3 | TRBV27 | NA | CASSLRGGRVTDTQYF | TGTGCCAGCAGTCTCCGAGGGGGACGGGTCACAGATACGCAGTATTTT
TRBD1 | TRBJ1-1 | TRBV27 | NA | CASSLSQGAALNTEAFF | TGTGCCAGCAGTTTAAGCCAGGGGGCCGCGTTGAACACTGAAGCTTTCTTT
NA | TRBJ1-4 | TRBV5-1 | NA | CASSLRGASEKLFF | TGCGCCAGCAGCTTGAGGGGGGCAAGTGAAAAACTGTTTTTT
NA | TRBJ2-1 | TRBV5-1 | NA | CTSSLANRGRNYNEQFF | TGCACCAGCAGCTTGGCAAACCGAGGGAGGAATTACAATGAGCAGTTCTTC